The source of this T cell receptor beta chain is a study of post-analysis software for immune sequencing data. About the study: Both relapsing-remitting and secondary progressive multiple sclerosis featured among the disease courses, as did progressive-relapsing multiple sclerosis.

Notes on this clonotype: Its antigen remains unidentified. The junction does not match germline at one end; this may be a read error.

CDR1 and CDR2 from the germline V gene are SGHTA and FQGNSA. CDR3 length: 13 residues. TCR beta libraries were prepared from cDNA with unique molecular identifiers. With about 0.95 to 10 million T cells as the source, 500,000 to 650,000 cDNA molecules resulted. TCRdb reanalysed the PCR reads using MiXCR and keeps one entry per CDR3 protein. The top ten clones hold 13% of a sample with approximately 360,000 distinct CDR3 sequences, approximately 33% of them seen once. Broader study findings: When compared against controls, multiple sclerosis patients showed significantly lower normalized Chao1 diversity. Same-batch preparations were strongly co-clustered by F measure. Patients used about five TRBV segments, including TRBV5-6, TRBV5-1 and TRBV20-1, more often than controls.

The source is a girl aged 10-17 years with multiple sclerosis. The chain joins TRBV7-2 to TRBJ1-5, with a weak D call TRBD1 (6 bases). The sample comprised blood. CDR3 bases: TGTGCCGGCAGCCCTCAGGGGAATCAGCCCCAGCATTTT. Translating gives CAGSPQGNQPQHF.